Listed here is a single TCR beta chain. These data originate in a study of control samples from healthy donors and cancer patients. This table comes from immunoSEQ multiplex PCR, and its TCRdb copy is limited to in-frame clones, with some not included. The sample lists around 130,000 clones, about 91% occurring once. The CDR3 consists of 12 residues. With 0 bases clipped from V and 10 bases from J, the junction kept 3 bases outside the gene matches. Germline loops: CDR1 SGHRS, CDR2 YFSETQ. The sample consisted of blood. The clonotype was recovered from a man aged 18 to 35 in good health. The chain has TRBV5-1 and TRBJ1-1; 7 bases fit TRBD1. As DNA, the CDR3 is TGCGCCAGCAGCTTGGAGGGGGCTCCAGCTTTCTTT. Encoded protein: CASSLEGAPAFF.